This T cell receptor (beta chain) was recovered during a study of blood T cell repertoires in COVID-19. Across the whole study: PBMCs, B-cell-depleted T cells, or T cells provided the cDNA or gDNA that made up the material.

Original processing methods: Estimated nucleated cell counts came from reference gene primer amplification. This table comes from immunoSEQ multiplex PCR, and its TCRdb copy is limited to in-frame clones, with some not included. V and J calls plus clone size are reproduced from that table; the DNA served to infer D and trimming. The sample holds around 26,000 clones, about 91% seen once. The CDR3 sequence is 16 residues long. Looked up from germline, CDR1 is ENHRY and CDR2 is SYGVKD. V was cut by 2 bases and J by 3 bases, with 15 bases left in between. The TCR sequence derives from a man aged 70-80 years with active COVID-19. The sample comprised peripheral blood. This chain connects TRBV10-3 to TRBJ2-3; perhaps TRBD2 as D (6 bases). The CDR3 here is CAISERGGATTDTQYF. CDR3 bases: TGTGCCATCAGTGAGAGGGGCGGGGCGACTACAGATACGCAGTATTTT.